The T cell receptor (beta chain) described here comes from a study of T-cell reconstitution after alpha-beta-depleted transplantation in children. In germline, CDR1 is SGHKS, CDR2 YYEKEE (reference sequence). This CDR3 contains 12 residues. Trimming took 2 bases from V and 8 from J, leaving 10 bases between them. A library of TCRbeta sequences, prepared with unique molecular identifiers, was generated. TCRdb used MiXCR to reprocess the PCR reads, holding one entry per CDR3 protein. The repertoire consists of fewer than 120,000 distinct CDR3 sequences, with 10% occurring once and the leading ten covering approximately 8%. This clonotype came up many times.

This chain connects TRBV5-5 to TRBJ1-2; no clear D. The receptor comes from a human donor who donated a stem cell graft to a child with acute lymphoblastic leukemia. Here the sequenced sample was PBMCs from the stem cell graft donor, taken from the stem cell graft. The CDR3 coding sequence is TGTGCCAGCAGCTTCGGGTCTGACGGCTACACCTTC. It is translated as CASSFGSDGYTF.